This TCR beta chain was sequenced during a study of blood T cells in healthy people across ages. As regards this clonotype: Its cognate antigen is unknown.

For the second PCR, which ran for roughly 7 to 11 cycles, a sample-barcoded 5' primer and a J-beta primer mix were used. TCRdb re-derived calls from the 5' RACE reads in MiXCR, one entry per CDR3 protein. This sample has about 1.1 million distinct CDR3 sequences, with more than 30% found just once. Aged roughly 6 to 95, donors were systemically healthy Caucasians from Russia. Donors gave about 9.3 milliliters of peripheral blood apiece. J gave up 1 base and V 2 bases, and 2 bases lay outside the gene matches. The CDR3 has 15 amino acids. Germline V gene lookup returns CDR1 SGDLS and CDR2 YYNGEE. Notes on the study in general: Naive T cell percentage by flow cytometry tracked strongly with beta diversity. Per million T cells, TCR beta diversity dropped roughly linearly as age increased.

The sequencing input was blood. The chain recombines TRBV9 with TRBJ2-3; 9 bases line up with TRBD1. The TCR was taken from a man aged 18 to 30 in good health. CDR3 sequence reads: CASSVRTGGTDTQYF. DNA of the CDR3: TGTGCCAGCAGCGTCAGGACAGGGGGCACAGATACGCAGTATTTT.